The next 25 T cell receptor beta chains were all read from a single sample in a study of T cells in localized non-small cell lung cancer. Clones were sequenced by immunoSEQ multiplex PCR, and TCRdb holds only the in-frame ones, with some missing. The sample carries some 80,000 clones, roughly 81% recorded once. The source material was peripheral blood, sampled before any cancer treatment. Source of these receptors: a man aged 40 to 70 with stage I lung adenocarcinoma.

The genes are TRBV18 and TRBJ1-2, with 9 positions matching TRBD1. Trimming at V came to 5 bases and at J to 6 bases, leaving 7 bases not matched to a gene. This CDR3 contains 14 residues. Germline V gives CDR1 KGHSH, CDR2 LQKENI. The CDR3 here is CASSGEQGANGYTF. As DNA, the CDR3 is TGTGCCAGCTCAGGCGAACAGGGGGCAAATGGCTACACCTTC.

V is TRBV7-8 and J is TRBJ1-4; D remains ambiguous. The CDR3 spans 16 residues. Between the trimmed V and J ends, which lost 5 bases and 7 bases, there was a span of 20 bases. Germline CDR1 reads SGHVS; CDR2 reads FQNEAQ. CDR3 loop: CASSLRPGGESEKLFF. As DNA, the CDR3 is TGTGCCAGCAGCCTACGCCCCGGCGGGGAATCTGAAAAACTGTTTTTT.

The CDR3 coding sequence is TGTGCCAGCAGCCCCGGTTGGGGGGAGCTGTTTTTT. Translated: CASSPGWGELFF. J is TRBJ2-2 and V is TRBV7-2, with D unresolved. V gave up 5 bases and J gave up 8 bases, with 9 bases separating them. This CDR3 is built from 12 residues. Germline V gene data show CDR1 as SGHTA and CDR2 as FQGNSA.

This clone was seen once. The chain couples TRBV10-2 to TRBJ2-3; D uncertain. CDR3 length: 12 amino acids. Trimming stripped 6 bases from V and 2 bases from J, with 6 bases between. Germline assignment: CDR1 WSHSY and CDR2 SAAADI. The CDR3 region is CASSENTDTQYF. In DNA form, the CDR3 reads TGCGCCAGCAGCGAAAACACAGATACGCAGTATTTT.

The chain links TRBV19 to TRBJ2-3, with TRBD1 identical over 9 bases. The V and J ends lost 5 bases and 2 bases, in that order; junction bases with no gene match: 14. Looked up from germline, CDR1 is LNHDA and CDR2 is SQIVND (reference sequence). The CDR3 sequence is 18 residues long. As DNA, the CDR3 is TGTGCCAGTAGTGTGGGACAGGGTTTTGGGGCGACCACAGATACGCAGTATTTT. This translates into CASSVGQGFGATTDTQYF.

The V call is TRBV5-6, the J call TRBJ2-1; a weak D match, TRBD2 (6 bases). V lost 4 bases, J lost 2 bases, and 10 bases lay in between. CDR1 is SGHDT and CDR2 is YYEEEE in the germline V gene. The CDR3 extends over 14 amino acids. CDR3 sequence: CASSPEGPYNEQFF. Written as DNA, the CDR3 is TGTGCCAGCAGCCCGGAGGGTCCCTACAATGAGCAGTTCTTC.

This clone appeared once. V is TRBV25-1 and J is TRBJ1-6, with D maybe TRBD1 (6 bases). Looked up from germline, CDR1 is MGHDK and CDR2 is SYGVNS. The CDR3 consists of 17 residues. V was shortened by 3 bases and J by 0 bases, with 12 bases between the two germline ends. The chain's CDR3 is CASSEYREVSYNSPLHF. DNA of the CDR3: TGTGCCAGCAGTGAGTACAGGGAGGTCTCCTATAATTCACCCCTCCACTTT.

The CDR3 here is CASSPSMGGGETQYF. The CDR3 DNA is TGTGCCAGCAGCCCCAGCATGGGGGGTGGAGAGACCCAGTACTTC. The chain combines TRBV28 with TRBJ2-5; possibly TRBD2 for D (6 bases). This CDR3 is 15 amino acids long. V lost 6 bases, J lost 4 bases, and 18 bases lay in between. The germline CDR1 and CDR2 sequences are MDHEN and SYDVKM.

This clone was seen a single time. V usage is TRBV28 and J usage is TRBJ2-1; D perhaps matches TRBD2 (6 bases). The CDR3 consists of 16 residues. Germline lookup yields CDR1 MDHEN and CDR2 SYDVKM. Between the trimmed V and J ends, which lost 10 bases and 4 bases, there was a span of 23 bases. The CDR3 loop reads CATSPLLAGRYNEQFF. In nucleotides, the CDR3 is TGTGCCACCTCCCCCCTCCTTGCGGGGAGGTACAATGAGCAGTTCTTC.

The V gene is TRBV5-4, the J gene TRBJ2-6; 10 bases agree with TRBD2. CDR1 and CDR2 (germline): SGHNT, YYREEE (reference sequence). The CDR3 is made up of 17 amino acids. J lost 6 bases, V lost 1 base, and 7 bases had no gene match. CDR3: CASSLKAGGPMANVLTF. As DNA, the CDR3 is TGTGCCAGCAGCTTGAAAGCGGGAGGGCCGATGGCCAACGTCCTGACTTTC.

The V call is TRBV27, the J call TRBJ1-5; 12 bases are shared with TRBD1. The CDR3 consists of 17 residues. Trimming at V came to 6 bases and at J to 4 bases, leaving 10 bases not matched to a gene. Germline V gene sequence: CDR1 MNHEY, CDR2 SMNVEV (reference sequence). CDR3 in amino acids: CASRPLGTGGGNQPQHF. CDR3 bases: TGTGCCAGCAGGCCCCTCGGGACAGGGGGCGGGAATCAGCCCCAGCATTTT.

The chain links TRBV19 to TRBJ1-5, with 7 bases that match TRBD1. This CDR3 has 16 amino acids. V was clipped by 5 bases and J by 0 bases; unmatched bases: 7. Germline V lookup: CDR1 LNHDA, CDR2 SQIVND (reference sequence). The CDR3 here is CASSPQDRTSNQPQHF. The CDR3 DNA follows: TGTGCCAGTAGTCCCCAGGACAGGACTAGCAATCAGCCCCAGCATTTT.

This CDR3 is CASSLAGPSYNEQFF. The CDR3 region has the DNA TGCGCCAGCAGCTTGGCTGGCCCCTCCTACAATGAGCAGTTCTTC. This chain links TRBV5-1 with TRBJ2-1; D is ambiguous. This CDR3 is 15 amino acids long. Germline loops: CDR1 SGHRS, CDR2 YFSETQ. Trimming removed 0 bases from V and 0 bases from J, with 7 bases in between.

The chain uses TRBV10-3 and TRBJ1-1; 7 positions agree with TRBD1. V trimming: 2 bases; J trimming: 3 bases; junction bases outside the gene matches: 6. This CDR3 contains 15 residues. Germline CDR1 and CDR2: ENHRY and SYGVKD. The CDR3 DNA is TGTGCCATCAGTGAGAGGGGCAGGGGGGACACTGAAGCTTTCTTT. Residues: CAISERGRGDTEAFF.

V gene TRBV9 combines with J gene TRBJ2-7; TRBD2 matches 9 bases. After removal of 4 bases from V and 1 base from J, the junction contained 6 bases not matched to a gene. Germline values: CDR1 SGDLS, CDR2 YYNGEE. The CDR3 is 15 amino acids. The DNA of the CDR3 is TGTGCCAGCAGCCCGCGCCTAGCGGGATCCTACGAGCAGTACTTC. It codes for CASSPRLAGSYEQYF. Full variable domain (rest looked up from reference TRBV9 and TRBJ2-7): DSGVTQTPKHLITATGQRVTLRCSPRSGDLSVYWYQQSLDQGLQFLIQYYNGEERAKGNILERFSAQQFPDLHSELNLSSLELGDSALYFCASSPRLAGSYEQYFGPGTRLTVT.

DNA of the CDR3: TGTGCCAGCAGCTTCGGCGGGAGCTTCTACGAGCAGTACTTC. Its translation is CASSFGGSFYEQYF. The chain uses TRBV7-2 and TRBJ2-7; 7 bases fit TRBD2. J was trimmed by 3 bases and V by 3 bases; bases with no gene match: 5. This CDR3 comprises 14 residues. Germline V lookup: CDR1 SGHTA, CDR2 FQGNSA.

The chain combines TRBV7-8 with TRBJ2-3; TRBD2 matches 15 bases. The CDR3 length is 17 residues. Trimming cost V 5 bases and J 3 bases; bases outside gene matches: 6. The germline V gene encodes CDR1 SGHVS and CDR2 FQNEAQ. CDR3 nucleotides: TGTGCCAGCAGCCCGCGGACTAGCGGGGGGGTTACAGATACGCAGTATTTT. Its protein product is CASSPRTSGGVTDTQYF.

V and J are TRBV10-3 and TRBJ2-1; D is ambiguous. V lost 6 bases, J lost 8 bases, and 11 bases lay in between. CDR1 is ENHRY, CDR2 SYGVKD, per germline. CDR3 length equals 12 residues. CDR3 in DNA: TGTGCCATCAGCAGAACTCGGGATGAGCAGTTCTTC. This gives the protein CAISRTRDEQFF.

The V gene is TRBV11-2, the J gene TRBJ2-5; TRBD1 might be the D (6 bases). The CDR3 consists of 14 residues. V lost 4 bases and J 4 bases, leaving 13 bases between the germline ends. Germline V gene data show CDR1 as SGHAT and CDR2 as FQNNGV. CDR3 in amino acids: CASSSLGGSETQYF. The CDR3 coding sequence is TGTGCCAGCAGCTCCCTAGGGGGTTCAGAGACCCAGTACTTC.

V gene TRBV6-6 combines with J gene TRBJ1-1; D gene uncertain. Germline V CDR1 and CDR2: MNHNY, SVGAGI (reference sequence). The CDR3 is 13 amino acids. V was pared by 6 bases and J by 7 bases, with 15 bases between. CDR3 bases: TGTGCCAGCAGGCCCCCTAGAGTGGGTGAAGCTTTCTTT. This codes for CASRPPRVGEAFF.

V gene TRBV29-1 combines with J gene TRBJ1-2; unclear D gene. Germline CDR1 SQVTM, CDR2 ANQGSEA. The germline V and J ends were trimmed by 5 bases and 2 bases, with 15 bases remaining between them. The CDR3 length is 14 residues. For the CDR3, the DNA is TGCAGCGTTAACAAAGGTGCCGACAACTATGGCTACACCTTC. Translated: CSVNKGADNYGYTF.

V and J are TRBV11-2 and TRBJ2-6; the D is unclear. The CDR3 is 14 amino acids. Trimming shortened V by 6 bases and J by 1 base, and 7 bases separated the two germline ends. Germline assignment: CDR1 SGHAT and CDR2 FQNNGV. The CDR3 nucleotides read TGTGCCAGCAGGGTTGGGTCTGGGGCCAACGTCCTGACTTTC. Protein product: CASRVGSGANVLTF. Combining the CDR3 with reference TRBV11-2 and TRBJ2-6 gives the whole variable domain EAGVAQSPRYKIIEKRQSVAFWCNPISGHATLYWYQQILGQGPKLLIQFQNNGVVDDSQLPKDRFSAERLKGVDSTLKIQPAKLEDSAVYLCASRVGSGANVLTFGAGSRLTVL.

In DNA, the CDR3 is TGTGCCAGCAGCCTCAGGGGAAACTCTTACGAGCAGTACTTC. Translation gives CASSLRGNSYEQYF. J is TRBJ2-7 and V is TRBV2, with D perhaps TRBD1 (6 bases). Between the trimmed V and J ends, which lost 6 bases and 4 bases, there was a span of 16 bases. The CDR3 contains 14 residues. Germline V CDR1 and CDR2: SNHLY, FYNNEI. Variable domain in full (rest from reference TRBV2 and TRBJ2-7): EPEVTQTPSHQVTQMGQEVILRCVPISNHLYFYWYRQILGQKVEFLVSFYNNEISEKSEIFDDQFSVERPDGSNFTLKIRSTKLEDSAMYFCASSLRGNSYEQYFGPGTRLTVT.

The gene calls are TRBV19 and TRBJ2-1, with 10 bases identical to TRBD2. V gave up 2 bases and J gave up 8 bases; unmatched junction bases: 6. CDR3 length equals 15 residues. CDR1 and CDR2 from the germline V gene are LNHDA and SQIVND (reference sequence). The CDR3 protein is CASSIPSGSGHEQFF. For the CDR3, the DNA is TGTGCCAGTAGTATACCTAGCGGGAGTGGCCATGAGCAGTTCTTC.

The gene calls are TRBV6-1 and TRBJ1-2; D is unresolved. Between the trimmed V and J ends, which lost 0 bases and 3 bases, there was a span of 2 bases. Per germline, CDR1 MNHNS and CDR2 SASEGT. The CDR3 has 12 amino acids. For the CDR3, the DNA is TGTGCCAGCAGTGAAGCCTACTATGGCTACACCTTC. It codes for CASSEAYYGYTF.